The rows below give T cell receptor beta chains drawn from one sample of a study of CD8 T cells in Susac syndrome. TCRdb redid the calling of the immunoSEQ multiplex PCR reads with MiXCR, one entry per CDR3 protein. The table has about 200,000 distinct CDR3 sequences, roughly 95% seen once. The specimen sequenced was CD4+ T cells from PBMCs. Receptors originate from a human donor in good health. CDR3s include the opening cysteine and the closing phenylalanine or tryptophan. A D gene is named only where the DNA matches it firmly. Size is omitted from some rows. Given values are once, few, many or a class for expanded clones.

J | D | V | size | CDR3 | DNA
TRBJ2-5 | - | TRBV14 | once | CASSQRGAGNQETQYF | TGTGCCAGCAGCCAACGCGGGGCCGGAAACCAAGAGACCCAGTACTTC
TRBJ2-3 | - | TRBV20-1 | - | CSASAEASTDTQYF | TGCAGTGCTAGCGCGGAAGCTAGCACAGATACGCAGTATTTT
TRBJ2-3 | - | TRBV24-1 | once | CATAAAKVADTQYF | TGTGCCACAGCCGCCGCAAAGGTAGCAGATACGCAGTATTTT
TRBJ1-1 | TRBD1 | TRBV29-1 | - | CSGTGGRNTEAFF | TGCAGCGGAACAGGGGGGAGGAACACTGAAGCTTTCTTT
TRBJ2-3 | - | TRBV7-2 | - | CASRKTSPLNTDTQYF | TGTGCCAGCAGAAAAACCAGCCCCTTGAACACAGATACGCAGTATTTT
TRBJ2-5 | - | TRBV29-1 | - | CSVVGGGEETQYF | TGCAGCGTTGTAGGGGGTGGCGAAGAGACCCAGTACTTC
TRBJ2-5 | TRBD2 | TRBV20-1 | - | CSAEGWRGGIETQYF | TGCAGTGCGGAGGGTTGGCGGGGGGGCATCGAGACCCAGTACTTC
TRBJ1-2 | TRBD1 | TRBV5-4 | once | CASSPEPGQPNYTF | TGTGCCAGCAGCCCGGAACCGGGACAGCCGAACTACACCTTC
TRBJ1-6 | - | TRBV12-3/TRBV12-4 | - | CASLTGLSPLHF | TGTGCCAGCCTTACCGGTCTTTCACCCCTCCACTTT
TRBJ2-7 | - | TRBV20-1 | - | CSATPSGPNSVQYF | TGCAGTGCCACCCCCTCCGGGCCTAACTCGGTGCAGTACTTC
TRBJ1-5 | TRBD1 | TRBV30 | - | CAWSPGERTGYSNQPQHF | TGTGCCTGGAGTCCCGGGGAACGGACAGGTTATAGCAATCAGCCCCAGCATTTT
TRBJ2-5 | - | TRBV9 | - | CASSVAQGLRETQYF | TGTGCCAGCAGCGTAGCACAGGGCTTGCGAGAGACCCAGTACTTC
TRBJ2-7 | TRBD1 | TRBV2 | - | CASTQDRVEQYF | TGTGCCAGCACCCAGGACAGGGTCGAGCAGTACTTC
TRBJ2-2 | - | TRBV24-1 | - | CATAGGLNTGELFF | TGTGCCACCGCCGGTGGACTGAACACCGGGGAGCTGTTTTTT
TRBJ1-2 | TRBD1 | TRBV20-1 | - | CSARQGAAVGYTF | TGCAGTGCTAGGCAGGGGGCGGCCGTCGGCTACACCTTC
TRBJ2-2 | - | TRBV18 | - | CASSPRGGANTGELFF | TGTGCCAGCTCACCACGAGGCGGAGCGAACACCGGGGAGCTGTTTTTT
TRBJ1-5 | - | TRBV18 | - | CASSPGTSQPQHF | TGTGCCAGCTCACCAGGGACAAGTCAGCCCCAGCATTTT
TRBJ2-5 | - | TRBV5-1 | - | CASSLAGFQETQYF | TGCGCCAGCAGCTTGGCCGGGTTCCAAGAGACCCAGTACTTC
TRBJ1-2 | TRBD1 | TRBV18 | once | CASSPGQEANYGYTF | TGTGCCAGCTCACCCGGACAGGAAGCTAACTATGGCTACACCTTC
TRBJ2-1 | TRBD1 | TRBV3-1 | - | CASSQIRDRGYNEQFF | TGTGCCAGCAGCCAAATCCGAGACAGGGGTTACAATGAGCAGTTCTTC
TRBJ2-2 | - | TRBV3-1 | - | CASRSDRNTGELFF | TGTGCCAGCAGATCCGACAGGAACACCGGGGAGCTGTTTTTT
TRBJ1-5 | - | TRBV27 | - | CASSFQNQPQHF | TGTGCCAGCAGTTTCCAAAATCAGCCCCAGCATTTT
TRBJ2-1 | - | TRBV11-1 | - | CASSFRSYNEQFF | TGTGCCAGCTCGTTTAGGTCCTACAATGAGCAGTTCTTC
TRBJ1-5 | TRBD1 | TRBV24-1 | - | CATSDRTDRASNQPQHF | TGTGCCACCAGTGATCGGACCGACAGGGCTAGCAATCAGCCCCAGCATTTT
TRBJ1-2 | - | TRBV20-1 | once | CSASPFSGYGYTF | TGCAGTGCTAGCCCTTTTTCGGGTTATGGCTACACCTTC
TRBJ2-1 | TRBD2 | TRBV24-1 | - | CATSDGTSGFDEQFF | TGTGCCACCAGTGACGGGACTAGCGGGTTCGATGAGCAGTTCTTC
TRBJ2-1 | - | TRBV29-1 | once | CSVGNRDPYNEQFF | TGCAGCGTGGGGAACAGGGACCCCTACAATGAGCAGTTCTTC
TRBJ2-7 | - | TRBV12-3/TRBV12-4 | once | CASSRTPRGRAGF | TGTGCCAGCAGCCGAACGCCAAGGGGCAGGGCTGGCTTC